Listed here is a single T cell receptor (beta chain). What it binds is not known. This sample was taken from a study of cytomegalovirus exposure and HLA in healthy donors. Study results and limitations: Reports indicated that the classifier achieved high specificity and sensitivity in diagnosing cytomegalovirus status.

The CDR3 runs 15 residues. The germline gives CDR1 MNHEY, CDR2 SVGAGI. V lost 4 bases and J lost 4, with 16 bases in between. TCRdb's table, derived via immunoSEQ multiplex PCR, lists solely in-frame clones and lacks some. The data show about 190,000 clones, approximately 84% seen once. The sample comprised PBMCs. The chain recombines TRBV6-5 with TRBJ1-2, with D possibly TRBD1 on 6 matching bases. This TCR was recovered from a young woman in good health and CMV-seropositive. The CDR3 region has the DNA TGTGCCAGCAGTTTAACAGGGAGTGGAAGCTATGGCTACACCTTC. This translates into CASSLTGSGSYGYTF.